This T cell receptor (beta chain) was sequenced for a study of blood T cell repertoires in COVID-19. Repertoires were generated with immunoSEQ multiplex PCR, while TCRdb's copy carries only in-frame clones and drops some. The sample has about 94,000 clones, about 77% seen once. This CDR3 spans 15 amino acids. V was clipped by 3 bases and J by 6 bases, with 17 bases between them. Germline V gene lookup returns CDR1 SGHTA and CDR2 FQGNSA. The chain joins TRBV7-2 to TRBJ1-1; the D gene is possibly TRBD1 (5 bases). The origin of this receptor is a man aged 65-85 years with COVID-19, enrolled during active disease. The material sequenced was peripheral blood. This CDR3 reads CASSLDAPGFAEAFF. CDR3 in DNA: TGTGCCAGCAGCTTGGACGCCCCAGGGTTCGCTGAAGCTTTCTTT.